Presented here are 12 T cell receptor beta chains from one specimen sequenced in a study of shared T cell receptors in the human thymus. Profiled with immunoSEQ multiplex PCR; TCRdb holds only in-frame clones, not every one. This sample has about 540,000 clones; 70% to 80% occur once, and the top ten carry around 0.013%. This same sample was also part of a study on human thymus T cells.

The specimen was thymocytes. The receptor source for this set is a boy in the first two years of life with a congenital heart defect.

A single count supports this clone. The chain combines TRBV7-8 with TRBJ2-7; TRBD1 agrees at 9 bases. The CDR3 runs to 15 residues. With V trimmed by 4 bases and J by 0 bases, 4 bases remained unmatched. Germline V gene sequence: CDR1 SGHVS, CDR2 FQNEAQ. The CDR3 nucleotides are TGTGCCAGCAGCTGGGGACAGGGCAGCTCCTACGAGCAGTACTTC. It specifies CASSWGQGSSYEQYF.

The chain carries TRBV11-2 and TRBJ1-1; D is unresolved. Germline V gene data show CDR1 as SGHAT and CDR2 as FQNNGV. The CDR3 contains 14 residues. Trimming took off 1 base at V and 1 base at J, with 7 bases between the two ends. The CDR3 region has the DNA TGTGCCAGCAGCTTAGTGGGCTCGAACACTGAAGCTTTCTTT. This codes for CASSLVGSNTEAFF.

To note about this clone: The junction and the germline gene differ at one end; a read error may be behind it. The genes are TRBV28 and TRBJ2-3, with unresolved D. This CDR3 is built from 12 residues. Germline loops: CDR1 MDHEN, CDR2 SYDVKM. CDR3 DNA: TGTGCCAGCAGGCCTATCCATGGGCATAGACGTTTT. Its translation: CASRPIHGHRRF. Complete variable domain (other parts from reference TRBV28 and TRBJ2-3): DVKVTQSSRYLVKRTGEKVFLECVQDMDHENMFWYRQDPGLGLRLIYFSYDVKMKEKGDIPEGYSVSREKKERFSLILESASTNQTSMYLCASRPIHGHRRFGPGTRLTVL.

This chain uses TRBV28 with TRBJ2-7, with 10 bases lining up with TRBD1. The germline V gene encodes CDR1 MDHEN and CDR2 SYDVKM. J gave up 5 bases and V 6 bases, and 10 bases lay outside the gene matches. CDR3 size: 15 residues. The CDR3 here is CASRVIPGQGNEQYF. The DNA of the CDR3 is TGTGCCAGCAGGGTAATACCGGGACAGGGGAACGAGCAGTACTTC.

This clone was found a few times. J is TRBJ1-4 and V is TRBV5-5, with D tentatively TRBD1 (5 bases). CDR1 SGHKS and CDR2 YYEKEE come from the germline V gene (reference sequence). CDR3 length equals 13 residues. V lost 3 bases to trimming and J lost 8 bases, with 11 bases between them. CDR3 DNA sequence: TGTGCCAGCAGCTCCGGGACTCGGGAAAAACTGTTTTTT. Translating it yields CASSSGTREKLFF.

CDR3 amino acids: CASSPKREGEYNEQFF. The CDR3 region has the DNA TGTGCCAGCAGTCCGAAGCGGGAGGGCGAGTACAATGAGCAGTTCTTC. This chain uses TRBV27 with TRBJ2-1, with 10 nucleotides matching TRBD2. V lost 5 bases, J lost 4 bases, and 8 bases stayed unmatched. The CDR3 runs 16 residues. Germline-derived CDR1 and CDR2 are MNHEY and SMNVEV (reference sequence).

V gene TRBV2 combines with J gene TRBJ2-7, with D perhaps matching TRBD2 (7 bases). The CDR3 has 16 residues. Germline V CDR1 and CDR2: SNHLY, FYNNEI. Trimming took off 6 bases at V and 1 base at J, with 19 bases between the two ends. The CDR3 reads CASSGTPGEGSYEQYF. The CDR3 nucleotides are TGTGCCAGCAGCGGGACGCCAGGGGAGGGTTCCTACGAGCAGTACTTC.

This chain uses TRBV5-6 with TRBJ2-5, with 13 bases lining up with TRBD2. The CDR3 sequence is 17 residues long. V shed 5 bases and J 1 base; nucleotides not matched to a gene: 8. Germline CDR1 reads SGHDT; CDR2 reads YYEEEE. The CDR3 DNA reads TGTGCCAGCAGTTCCGGGACTAGCGGGACCTTCCAAGAGACCCAGTACTTC. Its protein is CASSSGTSGTFQETQYF.

The gene calls are TRBV2 and TRBJ2-1; 7 bases line up with TRBD2. V trimming: 2 bases; J trimming: 0 bases; junction bases outside the gene matches: 10. Germline V gene data show CDR1 as SNHLY and CDR2 as FYNNEI. The CDR3 has 18 amino acids. The chain's CDR3 is CASSELRTSTSSYNEQFF. The CDR3 nucleotides are TGTGCCAGCAGTGAATTAAGGACTAGTACCAGCTCCTACAATGAGCAGTTCTTC. Filled out from reference TRBV2 and TRBJ2-1, the complete variable domain reads EPEVTQTPSHQVTQMGQEVILRCVPISNHLYFYWYRQILGQKVEFLVSFYNNEISEKSEIFDDQFSVERPDGSNFTLKIRSTKLEDSAMYFCASSELRTSTSSYNEQFFGPGTRLTVL.

The chain joins TRBV7-6 to TRBJ1-2, with a possible D match to TRBD1 (5 bases). The CDR3 runs to 14 residues. V lost 1 base to trimming and J lost 6 bases, with 12 bases between them. Germline lookup yields CDR1 SGHVS and CDR2 FNYEAQ. The CDR3 DNA follows: TGTGCCAGCAGCTTAGGGAACCCGGGGGATGGCTACACCTTC. This codes for CASSLGNPGDGYTF.

This clone was observed a handful of times. The chain uses TRBV7-7 and TRBJ2-5, with TRBD2 matching 9 bases. CDR1 and CDR2 (germline): SSHAT, FNYEAQ (reference sequence). With V trimmed by 1 base and J by 1 base, 1 base remained unmatched. The CDR3 has 15 residues. The CDR3 spells CASSLGREGQETQYF. As DNA, the CDR3 is TGTGCCAGCAGCTTAGGGCGGGAGGGCCAAGAGACCCAGTACTTC.

In its sample, this clone was seen a few times. V and J are TRBV5-4 and TRBJ2-7, with D tentatively TRBD1 (6 bases). This CDR3 has 13 amino acids. V dropped 3 bases and J dropped 2 bases, with 9 bases sitting between them. Germline CDR1 is SGHNT and CDR2 is YYREEE (reference sequence). CDR3 DNA: TGTGCCAGCAGCTCAACAGGGACCTACGAGCAGTACTTC. Translated: CASSSTGTYEQYF.